Below are 20 T cell receptor beta chains sequenced from a single sample in a study of OX40 agonist ivuxolimab in advanced cancers. Data came from immunoSEQ multiplex PCR; TCRdb stores just in-frame clones and leaves some out. The table includes about 40,000 clones, over 75% detected once. The material was CD4+ or CD8+ T cells sorted from blood, obtained in a trial of the OX40 agonist ivuxolimab. Source of these receptors: an adult with an advanced solid tumor such as melanoma, head and neck, liver or kidney cancer.

The chain has TRBV6-6 and TRBJ2-7; D not certain. V lost 6 bases and J lost 0, with 15 bases in between. This CDR3 is 15 amino acids long. Per the germline V gene, CDR1 is MNHNY and CDR2 is SVGAGI (reference sequence). The CDR3 DNA follows: TGTGCCAGCAGCCTCGTCTCGCGGAACTCCTACGAGCAGTACTTC. The encoded protein is CASSLVSRNSYEQYF.

The sample holds a few counts of this clone. The chain couples TRBV7-3 to TRBJ2-5; no definite D call. The V end lost 4 bases, the J end lost 4 bases, and 13 bases lay between the germline ends. The CDR3 is made up of 14 amino acids. Germline V lookup: CDR1 SGHTA, CDR2 FQGTGA. This CDR3 is CASSSGRRAETQYF. The CDR3 DNA follows: TGTGCCAGCAGCTCCGGTAGACGGGCAGAGACCCAGTACTTC.

This chain uses TRBV5-4 with TRBJ2-7; D is perhaps TRBD2 (6 bases). CDR3 size: 15 residues. V was cut by 4 bases and J by 2 bases, with 16 bases left in between. Germline V CDR1 and CDR2: SGHNT, YYREEE (reference sequence). The CDR3, as DNA: TGTGCCAGCAGCCCCAGCGGAGGGGCCACCTACGAGCAGTACTTC. It translates to CASSPSGGATYEQYF.

This chain joins TRBV11-2 and TRBJ2-3, with 8 bases aligning to TRBD2. CDR1 and CDR2 from the germline V gene are SGHAT and FQNNGV. V was pared by 5 bases and J by 6 bases, with 13 bases of the junction left unmatched. The CDR3 contains 16 residues. In DNA, the CDR3 is TGTGCCAGCAGCCCCCGTGGTAGCGGGATAGGCGATACGCAGTATTTT. Amino acids: CASSPRGSGIGDTQYF.

The rearrangement joins TRBV27 to TRBJ2-5; 7 nucleotides line up with TRBD1. Trimming cost V 4 bases and J 5 bases; bases outside gene matches: 7. The CDR3 contains 14 residues. The germline CDR1 and CDR2 sequences are MNHEY and SMNVEV (reference sequence). The CDR3 nucleotides are TGTGCCAGCAGTTCGGACAGGTTCAGGGAGACCCAGTACTTC. Residues: CASSSDRFRETQYF.

This chain uses TRBV21-1 with TRBJ2-7; the table's D call, TRBD1, has no DNA check behind it. TRBV21-1 is a known pseudogene. The CDR3 has 17 amino acids. The CDR3 sequence: CASSKRGRDQAPFEQYV. As DNA, the CDR3 is TGTGCCAGCAGCAAGAGGGGGCGGGACCAGGCACCGTTTGAGCAGTACGTC.

The chain links TRBV6-5 to TRBJ1-1; D ambiguous. V gave up 0 bases and J gave up 7 bases, with 6 bases separating them. This CDR3 is built from 12 residues. Per germline, CDR1 MNHEY and CDR2 SVGAGI. The CDR3 is CASSYSTGEAFF. The CDR3 DNA reads as TGTGCCAGCAGTTACTCCACGGGTGAAGCTTTCTTT.

This chain joins TRBV5-1 and TRBJ2-1; 10 bases are shared with TRBD2. V lost 2 bases and J lost 7; bases outside the gene matches: 3. Germline loops: CDR1 SGHRS, CDR2 YFSETQ. The CDR3 runs 14 residues. Written as DNA, the CDR3 is TGCGCCAGCAGCTTCCTAGCGGGAGTGAATGAGCAGTTCTTC. Protein sequence: CASSFLAGVNEQFF.

This clone was detected only once. CDR3 nucleotides: TGTGCCAGCAGCCACACAATAGCGGGAATCGCAGATACGCAGTATTTT. It translates to CASSHTIAGIADTQYF. V gene TRBV2 combines with J gene TRBJ2-3; 8 bases are shared with TRBD2. Germline lookup yields CDR1 SNHLY and CDR2 FYNNEI. There are 16 residues in the CDR3. Trimming at V came to 6 bases and at J to 4 bases, leaving 12 bases not matched to a gene.

The chain recombines TRBV15 with TRBJ1-3, with a tentative D call TRBD1 (6 bases). Germline CDR1 is LNHNV and CDR2 is YYDKDF (reference sequence). The CDR3 contains 17 residues. Trimming pared 0 bases from V and 0 bases from J, leaving 12 bases between. The CDR3 DNA sequence: TGTGCCACCAGCAGAGAAGGACAGTTCAACTCTGGAAACACCATATATTTT. This sequence encodes CATSREGQFNSGNTIYF.

V is TRBV7-2 and J is TRBJ1-2; D unresolved. Germline-derived CDR1 and CDR2 are SGHTA and FQGNSA. This CDR3 spans 13 amino acids. V lost 1 base and J 5 bases, leaving 8 bases between the germline ends. Here the CDR3 reads CASSLDPAYGYTF. The CDR3 nucleotides are TGTGCCAGCAGCTTAGACCCAGCTTATGGCTACACCTTC.

The chain links TRBV18 to TRBJ2-7, with TRBD2 as a possible D gene (5 bases). The V gene's germline CDR1 is KGHSH and CDR2 LQKENI. The CDR3 totals 14 residues. Trimming cost V 3 bases and J 3 bases, with 12 bases left between them. Written as DNA, the CDR3 is TGTGCCAGCTCACCCTCAAACGGGGTCTACGAGCAGTACTTC. Protein sequence: CASSPSNGVYEQYF.

The V and J genes are TRBV5-4 and TRBJ1-2; no firm D call. Germline CDR1 SGHNT, CDR2 YYREEE (reference sequence). With 1 base removed from V and 2 bases from J, the gap between germline ends came to 12 bases. This CDR3 has 15 residues. CDR3 residues: CASSLSIAPNYGYTF. CDR3 nucleotides: TGTGCCAGCAGCTTGAGTATCGCACCCAACTATGGCTACACCTTC.

This clone occurred once. V usage is TRBV16 and J usage is TRBJ1-6; 8 nucleotides match TRBD1. With 4 bases clipped from V and 8 bases from J, the junction kept 13 bases outside the gene matches. The V gene's germline CDR1 is KGHSY and CDR2 FQNENV. The CDR3 contains 17 residues. The CDR3, as DNA: TGTGCCAGCAGCCCCCCCGACAGGGGCCCTCGGGATTCACCCCTCCACTTT. Residues: CASSPPDRGPRDSPLHF.

This chain links TRBV6-5 with TRBJ2-3; TRBD2 agrees at 7 bases. This CDR3 comprises 13 residues. Germline values: CDR1 MNHEY, CDR2 SVGAGI. The CDR3 loop reads CDPGSGSTDTQYF. DNA of the CDR3: TGTGATCCGGGTAGCGGGAGCACAGATACGCAGTATTTT.

The chain recombines TRBV11-2 with TRBJ1-3; D is perhaps TRBD1 (6 bases). Germline V gene lookup returns CDR1 SGHAT and CDR2 FQNNGV. V was pared by 7 bases and J by 0 bases, with 22 bases between. The CDR3 is 18 residues long. The chain's CDR3 is CASTVTFMRGFSGNTIYF. The CDR3, as DNA: TGTGCCAGCACCGTTACCTTTATGAGGGGGTTCTCTGGAAACACCATATATTTT.

The genes are TRBV9 and TRBJ2-1; possibly TRBD2 for D (5 bases). Germline V gene data show CDR1 as SGDLS and CDR2 as YYNGEE. The CDR3 is 15 amino acids. The germline V and J ends were trimmed by 4 bases and 0 bases, with 11 bases remaining between them. CDR3 in DNA: TGTGCCAGCAGCACCCGAGCGGACTCCTACAATGAGCAGTTCTTC. Protein product: CASSTRADSYNEQFF.

The genes are TRBV5-8 and TRBJ2-3; possibly TRBD1 for D (6 bases). Germline CDR1 SGHTS, CDR2 YDEGEE. Trimming pared 4 bases from V and 4 bases from J, leaving 16 bases between. This CDR3 comprises 15 residues. CDR3 amino acids: CASSPLGGGADTQYF. The CDR3 nucleotides read TGTGCCAGCAGCCCACTAGGGGGTGGCGCAGATACGCAGTATTTT.

The chain employs TRBV7-9 and TRBJ2-5; D may be TRBD1 or TRBD2 (6 bases each). Germline CDR1 reads SEHNR; CDR2 reads FQNEAQ (reference sequence). This CDR3 contains 17 residues. V lost 5 bases to trimming and J lost 3 bases, with 22 bases between them. The CDR3 is CASSRQGRYFPKETQYF. CDR3 bases: TGTGCCAGCAGCCGCCAGGGGAGGTATTTCCCAAAAGAGACCCAGTACTTC.

A few counts support this clone. The chain links TRBV21-1 to TRBJ2-7; the D call TRBD1 from the table was never checked on the DNA. TRBV21-1 is recorded as a pseudogene. The CDR3 totals 15 residues. In nucleotides, the CDR3 is TGTGCCAGCAGCAATGGGAAGGGACACCTCTACGAGCAGTACGTC. It translates to CASSNGKGHLYEQYV.